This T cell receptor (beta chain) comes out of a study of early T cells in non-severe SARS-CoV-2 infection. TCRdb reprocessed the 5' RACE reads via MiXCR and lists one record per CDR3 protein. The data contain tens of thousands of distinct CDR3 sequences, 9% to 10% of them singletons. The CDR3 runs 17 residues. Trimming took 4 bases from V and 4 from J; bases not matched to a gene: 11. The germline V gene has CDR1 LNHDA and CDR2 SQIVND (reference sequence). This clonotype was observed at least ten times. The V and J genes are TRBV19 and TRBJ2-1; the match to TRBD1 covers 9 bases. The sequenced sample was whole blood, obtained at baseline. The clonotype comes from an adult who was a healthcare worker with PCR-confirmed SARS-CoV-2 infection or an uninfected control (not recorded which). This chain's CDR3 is CASSKDRGQGVYNEQFF. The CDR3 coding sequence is TGTGCCAGTAGTAAGGACAGGGGCCAAGGTGTATACAATGAGCAGTTCTTC.